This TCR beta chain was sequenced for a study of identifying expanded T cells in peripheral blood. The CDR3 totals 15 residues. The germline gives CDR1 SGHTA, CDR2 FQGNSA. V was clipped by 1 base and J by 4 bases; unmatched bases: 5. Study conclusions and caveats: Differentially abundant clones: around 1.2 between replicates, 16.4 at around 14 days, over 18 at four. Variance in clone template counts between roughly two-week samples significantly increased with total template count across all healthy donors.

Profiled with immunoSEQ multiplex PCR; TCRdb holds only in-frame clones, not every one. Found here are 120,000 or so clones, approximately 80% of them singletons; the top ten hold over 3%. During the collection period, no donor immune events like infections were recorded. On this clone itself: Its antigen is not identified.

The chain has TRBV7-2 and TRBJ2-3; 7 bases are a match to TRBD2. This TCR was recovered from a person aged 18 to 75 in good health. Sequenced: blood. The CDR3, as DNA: TGTGCCAGCAGCTTAGATGGGACTATCCCAGATACGCAGTATTTT. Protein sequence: CASSLDGTIPDTQYF. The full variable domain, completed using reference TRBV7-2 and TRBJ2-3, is GAGVSQSPSNKVTEKGKDVELRCDPISGHTALYWYRQSLGQGLEFLIYFQGNSAPDKSGLPSDRFSAERTGGSVSTLTIQRTQQEDSAVYLCASSLDGTIPDTQYFGPGTRLTVL.